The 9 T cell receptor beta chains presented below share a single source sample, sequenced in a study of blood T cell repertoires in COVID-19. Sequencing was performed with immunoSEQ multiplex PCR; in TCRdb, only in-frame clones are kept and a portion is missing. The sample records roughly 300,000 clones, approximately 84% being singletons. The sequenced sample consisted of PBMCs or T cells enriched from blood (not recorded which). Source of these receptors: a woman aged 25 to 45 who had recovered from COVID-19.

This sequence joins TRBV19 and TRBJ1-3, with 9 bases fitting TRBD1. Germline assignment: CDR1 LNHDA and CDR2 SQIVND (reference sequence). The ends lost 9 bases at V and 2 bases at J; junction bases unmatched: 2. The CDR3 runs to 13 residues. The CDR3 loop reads CASRTGAGNTIYF. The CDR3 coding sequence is TGTGCCAGCAGGACAGGGGCTGGAAACACCATATATTTT.

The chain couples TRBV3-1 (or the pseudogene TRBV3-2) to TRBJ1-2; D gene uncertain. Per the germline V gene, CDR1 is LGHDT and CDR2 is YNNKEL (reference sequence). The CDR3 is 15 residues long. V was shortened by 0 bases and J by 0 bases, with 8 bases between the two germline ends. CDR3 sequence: CASSQDLTANYGYTF. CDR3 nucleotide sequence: TGTGCCAGCAGCCAAGATCTCACAGCTAACTATGGCTACACCTTC.

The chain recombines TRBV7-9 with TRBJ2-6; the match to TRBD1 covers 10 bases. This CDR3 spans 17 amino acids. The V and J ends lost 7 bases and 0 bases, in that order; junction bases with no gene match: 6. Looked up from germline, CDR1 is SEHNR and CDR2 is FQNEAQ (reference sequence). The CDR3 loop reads CASTSRTGGSGANVLTF. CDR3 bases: TGTGCCAGCACATCGAGGACAGGGGGCTCTGGGGCCAACGTCCTGACTTTC.

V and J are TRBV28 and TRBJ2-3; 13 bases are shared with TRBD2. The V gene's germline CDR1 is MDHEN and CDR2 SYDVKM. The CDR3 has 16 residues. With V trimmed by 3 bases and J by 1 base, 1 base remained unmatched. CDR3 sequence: CASSFGLAGGTDTQYF. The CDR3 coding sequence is TGTGCCAGCAGTTTTGGACTAGCGGGGGGCACAGATACGCAGTATTTT. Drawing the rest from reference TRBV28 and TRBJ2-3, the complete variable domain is DVKVTQSSRYLVKRTGEKVFLECVQDMDHENMFWYRQDPGLGLRLIYFSYDVKMKEKGDIPEGYSVSREKKERFSLILESASTNQTSMYLCASSFGLAGGTDTQYFGPGTRLTVL.

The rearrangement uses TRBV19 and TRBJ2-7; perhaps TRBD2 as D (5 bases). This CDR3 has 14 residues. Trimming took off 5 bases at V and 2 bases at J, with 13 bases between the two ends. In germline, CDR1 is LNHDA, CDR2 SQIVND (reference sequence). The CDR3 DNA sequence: TGTGCCAGTAGTGAGCGGTGGCGGGCCTACGAGCAGTACTTC. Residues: CASSERWRAYEQYF.

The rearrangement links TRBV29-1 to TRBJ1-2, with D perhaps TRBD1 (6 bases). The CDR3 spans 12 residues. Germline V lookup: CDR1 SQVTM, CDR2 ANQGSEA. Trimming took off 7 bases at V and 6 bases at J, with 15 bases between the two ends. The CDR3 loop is CSAYGGGHGYTF. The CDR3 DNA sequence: TGCAGCGCTTATGGCGGGGGGCATGGCTACACCTTC.

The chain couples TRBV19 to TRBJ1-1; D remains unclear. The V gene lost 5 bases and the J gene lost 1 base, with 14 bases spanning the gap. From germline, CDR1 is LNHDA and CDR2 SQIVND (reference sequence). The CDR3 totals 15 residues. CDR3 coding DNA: TGTGCCAGTAGTTTCGGCGGGTGGACGAACACTGAAGCTTTCTTT. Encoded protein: CASSFGGWTNTEAFF.

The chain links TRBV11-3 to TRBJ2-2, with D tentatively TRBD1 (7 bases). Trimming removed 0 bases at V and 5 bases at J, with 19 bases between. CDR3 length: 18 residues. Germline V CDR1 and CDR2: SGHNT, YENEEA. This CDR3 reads CASSLDLPGRGRTGELFF. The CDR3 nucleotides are TGTGCCAGCAGCTTAGATCTCCCGGGCAGGGGGAGGACCGGGGAGCTGTTTTTT.

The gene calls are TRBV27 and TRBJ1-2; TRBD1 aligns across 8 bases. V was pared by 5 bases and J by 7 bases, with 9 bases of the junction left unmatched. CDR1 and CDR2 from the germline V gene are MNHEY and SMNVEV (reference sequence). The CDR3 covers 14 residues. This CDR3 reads CASSTGGAPRGYTF. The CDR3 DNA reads TGTGCCAGCAGTACAGGGGGGGCCCCTCGTGGCTACACCTTC.